This record concerns one T cell receptor (beta chain) sequence. There is no known antigen for this receptor. Base-call qualities are not available, and no considerably larger clone is one nucleotide away. The CDR3 contains 18 residues, cysteine and phenylalanine counted. Solely the CDR3 DNA is kept, with 54 bases framed from the first base. The junction shows trimming of 1 base on V and 0 bases on J, and the gene matches do not reach 11 bases of it. CDR1 and CDR2, per the germline V gene, are SGHAT and FQNNGV. This entry is derived from a study of Graves' ophthalmopathy and Graves' hyperthyroidism (dated by TCRdb to the late 2010s). About the full investigation: Peripheral blood was collected at initial diagnosis, prior to any treatment. The study used signatures of the TCR beta repertoire to tell Graves' ophthalmopathy apart from Graves' hyperthyroidism and to predict which patients would progress to ophthalmopathy. In total, approximately 140 blood samples were TCR-sequenced: 40 to 45 ophthalmopathy, around 75 hyperthyroidism and some 17 hyperthyroidism-to-ophthalmopathy patients. To explore V-J signatures distinguishing ophthalmopathy from hyperthyroidism, a discovery set of under 110 patients (about 41 ophthalmopathy, roughly 60 stable hyperthyroidism) was enrolled. An independent validation cohort comprised some 19 hyperthyroidism patients and around 16 patients who later progressed from hyperthyroidism to ophthalmopathy. T-cell repertoires of thyroid tissue and blood were compared in about six hyperthyroidism patients. After sampling, hyperthyroidism patients received methimazole starting at 30 mg daily, and ophthalmopathy patients received high-dose intravenous methylprednisolone. For training and testing, the roughly 93 patients in the discovery cohort were randomly divided in a 7:3 ratio.

TCR beta CDR3 regions were amplified from RNA transcripts for repertoire sequencing. HTBI primers and the Qiagen OneStep RT-PCR kit were used in a first-round RT-PCR, which was followed by a second-round multiplex PCR, size selection and purification. Sequencing of the libraries was carried out on an Illumina HiSeq2000 in paired-end mode with 100 bp reads. The paper's data handling went like this. SOAPnuke was used to process the reads, throwing out any read that had adapters, had uncalled bases, had a mean Phred below 15, or lacked an exact constant-primer or identifier match. COPE v1.2.5 was used to merge the high-quality paired reads. Each unique nucleotide sequence was treated as a clonotype, and MiTCR v1.1 was used to align the clonotypes to the IMGT TRB V, D and J references. Only V-J combinations with frequency above 0.0001 were analysed, covering over 98% of repertoires. For each V-J combination, a TCR clonal expansion and chaos score was defined as F50 clonal expansion divided by the chaos observed in the TCRdist matrix. Features were reduced by Welch's t-statistics and random forest to over ten V-J combinations, which fed a naive Bayes classifier. The Morisita-Horn index was used to measure how similar the thyroid and blood repertoires were. TCRdb reran the public reads through fastp at Q25 and MiXCR, keeping productive beta chains. Every distinct CDR3 protein forms one entry, paired with its most common genes and DNA. The authors' filters were not applied to this entry. The sample table contains hundreds of thousands of distinct CDR3 sequences; only one count was recorded for roughly 21% of them. The ten largest clones represent 2.5% to 3.5% of the sample.

Stable hyperthyroidism was defined as no progression to ophthalmopathy within 18 months of follow-up. Patients with hyperthyroidism were aged 18 to 65 years, had been newly diagnosed, and had a disease duration of less than 2 months. Patients with other autoimmune diseases, uncontrolled infections, pregnancy or lactation were excluded from the study. Clinical symptoms, serum thyroxine, TRAb, thyroid ultrasound and orbital computed tomography were used for diagnosis. Using Ficoll-Paque density gradient centrifugation, PBMCs were isolated from 10 ml of fresh peripheral blood. Trizol reagent was used to extract the total RNA, and its quality was then checked on an Agilent 2100 Bioanalyzer. Broader findings and caveats from the paper: Most expanded thyroid clonotypes with a frequency above 0.001 also appeared in blood, which suggests that blood repertoires may reflect the immune response in the thyroid. No statistical method was used to predetermine the sample size, and group allocation was not hidden from the investigators. In validation, the model predicted ophthalmopathy progression with about 64% sensitivity and about 73% specificity; some 13 predicted patients were CT-confirmed with GO in a median of around 6 months. In cross-validation, the 13-signature model distinguished ophthalmopathy from stable hyperthyroidism with just over 85% sensitivity and about 81% specificity, while in the test set the corresponding values were about 80% and 75%.

Sequencing used peripheral blood. This clonotype originated in a woman under 30 with stable Graves' hyperthyroidism. Donor details come from another sample of the same person, matched by shared clones. The chain joins TRBV11-2 to TRBJ2-7, and TRBD2 matches 8 of the central bases. The nucleotides are TGTGCCAGCAGCTTAGGCGGACTGCTAGCGGGTTCCTCCTACGAGCAGTACTTC. It translates as CASSLGGLLAGSSYEQYF.